What follows are 15 T cell receptor beta chains derived from one specimen sequenced in a study of blood T cell repertoires in COVID-19. Measured with immunoSEQ multiplex PCR; TCRdb has only the in-frame clones, and not every one. The sample has a few hundred thousand clones, approximately 90% seen once. Source material: peripheral blood. All receptors derive from a man aged 25-45 years with acute or convalescent COVID-19.

The chain carries TRBV9 and TRBJ2-5, with 13 bases aligning to TRBD2. V shed 3 bases, J shed 4 bases, and the junction held 3 bases outside the gene matches. CDR1 and CDR2 (germline): SGDLS, YYNGEE. The CDR3 is 15 residues long. CDR3 sequence: CASSATSGRRETQYF. In DNA, the CDR3 is TGTGCCAGCAGCGCGACTAGCGGGAGGCGAGAGACCCAGTACTTC.

The V and J genes are TRBV19 and TRBJ2-5; TRBD1 agrees at 9 bases. The CDR3 contains 16 residues. The V gene end was trimmed by 7 bases and the J gene end by 4 bases; junction bases not matched to a gene: 13. Germline V lookup: CDR1 LNHDA, CDR2 SQIVND (reference sequence). DNA of the CDR3: TGTGCCAGTAAGGGAATAGGACAGGGGTTTACAGAGACCCAGTACTTC. It yields the protein CASKGIGQGFTETQYF.

The chain recombines TRBV5-1 with TRBJ2-5, with 8 positions matching TRBD1. The CDR3 covers 14 residues. With V trimmed by 6 bases and J by 4 bases, 8 bases remained unmatched. Germline V gene data show CDR1 as SGHRS and CDR2 as YFSETQ. This CDR3 reads CASTTRGQGETQYF. DNA for the CDR3: TGCGCCAGCACCACCCGAGGACAGGGAGAGACCCAGTACTTC.

The genes are TRBV28 and TRBJ2-7; a possible D gene is TRBD1 (5 bases). Between the trimmed V and J ends, which lost 4 bases and 1 base, there was a span of 14 bases. CDR1 and CDR2 (germline): MDHEN, SYDVKM. The length of the CDR3 is 15 residues. CDR3 loop: CASSSLGAGSYEQYF. In nucleotides, the CDR3 is TGTGCCAGCAGTTCCCTTGGGGCAGGATCCTACGAGCAGTACTTC.

V is TRBV4-2 and J is TRBJ2-7; tentatively, D is TRBD2 (5 bases). Germline CDR1 is LGHNA and CDR2 is YNFKEQ. The length of the CDR3 is 14 residues. V lost 0 bases, J lost 7 bases, and 13 bases lay in between. CDR3 coding DNA: TGTGCCAGCAGCCAAGAAATCGGGGTTGGGGAGCAGTACTTC. Amino acid sequence: CASSQEIGVGEQYF.

Remarks on this clone: One end of the junction does not line up with germline, which may come from a read error. The rearrangement links TRBV6-5 to TRBJ1-1; perhaps TRBD1 as D (5 bases). The CDR3 covers 14 residues. From germline, CDR1 is MNHEY and CDR2 SVGAGI. CDR3 sequence reads: CASSYSSGNAEAFF. The CDR3 nucleotides read TGTGCCAGCAGTTACTCGTCAGGGAACGCTGAAGCTTTCTTT.

The V gene is TRBV5-1, the J gene TRBJ1-5; unclear D gene. Germline CDR1 and CDR2: SGHRS and YFSETQ. Between the trimmed V and J ends, which lost 4 bases and 0 bases, there was a span of 5 bases. The CDR3 length is 13 residues. CDR3 amino acids: CASSLGSNQPQHF. For the CDR3, the DNA is TGCGCCAGCAGCCTAGGTAGCAATCAGCCCCAGCATTTT. The variable domain in full, with the rest retrieved from reference TRBV5-1 and TRBJ1-5, is KAGVTQTPRYLIKTRGQQVTLSCSPISGHRSVSWYQQTPGQGLQFLFEYFSETQRNKGNFPGRFSGRQFSNSRSEMNVSTLELGDSALYLCASSLGSNQPQHFGDGTRLSIL.

V gene TRBV28 combines with J gene TRBJ2-5; D might be TRBD1 (6 bases). Germline values: CDR1 MDHEN, CDR2 SYDVKM. The CDR3 sequence is 13 residues long. The ends were cut back, 3 bases at V and 5 bases at J, with 10 bases in the middle. As DNA, the CDR3 is TGTGCCAGCAGTTTTAGGGACATCGAGACCCAGTACTTC. This translates into CASSFRDIETQYF.

The chain has TRBV7-9 and TRBJ1-5; D possibly corresponds to TRBD1 (5 bases). Germline CDR1 and CDR2: SEHNR and FQNEAQ (reference sequence). V lost 0 bases and J 4 bases, leaving 10 bases between the germline ends. This CDR3 region has 15 residues. The CDR3 loop reads CASSLAGEKNQPQHF. In nucleotides, the CDR3 is TGTGCCAGCAGCTTAGCAGGGGAAAAGAATCAGCCCCAGCATTTT. Combining the CDR3 with reference TRBV7-9 and TRBJ1-5 gives the whole variable domain DTGVSQNPRHKITKRGQNVTFRCDPISEHNRLYWYRQTLGQGPEFLTYFQNEAQLEKSRLLSDRFSAERPKGSFSTLEIQRTEQGDSAMYLCASSLAGEKNQPQHFGDGTRLSIL.

V is TRBV7-3 and J is TRBJ1-1; unclear D gene. The CDR3 runs 15 residues. Looked up from germline, CDR1 is SGHTA and CDR2 is FQGTGA. Trimming shortened V by 4 bases and J by 7 bases, and 19 bases separated the two germline ends. CDR3: CASSSYDNRRSEAFF. The CDR3 bases are TGTGCCAGCAGCTCCTACGATAACAGACGCAGTGAAGCTTTCTTT.

V is TRBV6-6 and J is TRBJ2-3, with D perhaps TRBD2 (7 bases). Germline V gene sequence: CDR1 MNHNY, CDR2 SVGAGI (reference sequence). The CDR3 consists of 16 residues. V lost 5 bases and J 3 bases, leaving 18 bases between the germline ends. CDR3: CASSRIGGGSTDTQYF. The DNA for the CDR3 is TGTGCCAGCAGTCGAATTGGCGGGGGCTCGACAGATACGCAGTATTTT.

This clone was seen a few times. The chain combines TRBV19 with TRBJ2-7, with D perhaps TRBD1 (6 bases). CDR3 length: 14 amino acids. V was cut by 3 bases and J by 5 bases, with 14 bases left in between. CDR1 and CDR2 (germline): LNHDA, SQIVND (reference sequence). This CDR3 is CASSIRRGWHEQYF. The DNA of the CDR3 is TGTGCCAGTAGTATCCGCAGGGGATGGCACGAGCAGTACTTC.

V gene TRBV5-6 combines with J gene TRBJ2-3; possibly TRBD1 for D (6 bases). The length of the CDR3 is 15 residues. The germline V and J ends were trimmed by 6 bases and 2 bases, with 16 bases remaining between them. The germline V gene encodes CDR1 SGHDT and CDR2 YYEEEE. The DNA of the CDR3 is TGTGCCAGCACCCCCAGGGGTATCCTCACAGATACGCAGTATTTT. It encodes CASTPRGILTDTQYF. Together with reference TRBV5-6 and TRBJ2-3, the CDR3 gives the full variable domain: DAGVTQSPTHLIKTRGQQVTLRCSPKSGHDTVSWYQQALGQGPQFIFQYYEEEERQRGNFPDRFSGHQFPNYSSELNVNALLLGDSALYLCASTPRGILTDTQYFGPGTRLTVL.

This clone appeared a single time. The V and J genes are TRBV19 and TRBJ2-3, with TRBD1 matching 8 bases. Per germline, CDR1 LNHDA and CDR2 SQIVND (reference sequence). This CDR3 spans 15 amino acids. V shed 7 bases, J shed 1 base, and the junction held 7 bases outside the gene matches. CDR3 DNA: TGTGCCAGTACCGAGGGGACAGGCCGCACAGATACGCAGTATTTT. Translating it yields CASTEGTGRTDTQYF.

V gene TRBV10-1 combines with J gene TRBJ2-4, with TRBD1 matching 9 bases. Per germline, CDR1 WNHNN and CDR2 SYGVQD (reference sequence). The CDR3 contains 15 residues. The J segment lost 9 bases and the V segment lost 2 bases, leaving 8 bases of the junction unmatched. CDR3 amino acids: CASSEMTGGIAIQYF. The CDR3 coding sequence is TGCGCCAGCAGTGAGATGACAGGGGGAATCGCCATTCAGTACTTC.